By its share, the clone carrying this T cell receptor (beta chain) is medium-sized. The source of the sample is a study of immune characterization of retroperitoneal liposarcoma. MiXCR, applied by TCRdb to the PCR reads, yields one record per CDR3 protein. The sample lists some 10,000 distinct CDR3 sequences, about 27% seen once, with about 7.7% in the top ten. Germline CDR1 MNHNS, CDR2 SASEGT. The CDR3 has 14 residues. Unmatched junction bases numbered 10, after V lost 6 bases and J lost 10 bases. This clonotype was sampled from a male donor with retroperitoneal liposarcoma. The gene calls are TRBV6-1 and TRBJ2-1, with 9 bases identical to TRBD1. Sequencing used tumor tissue. CDR3 region: CASREPGQGVEQFF. The CDR3, as DNA: TGTGCCAGCAGGGAACCGGGACAGGGAGTCGAGCAGTTCTTC.